This T cell receptor beta chain was identified during a study of blood T cell repertoires in COVID-19 (dated by TCRdb to the early 2020s). Broadly, across the study: Samples from collaborators originated in the United States, Italy and Spain and spanned both the acute and convalescent phases of COVID-19. The prospective study material was composed of cDNA or gDNA derived from T cells, B-cell-depleted T cells, or PBMCs. Deeply sampled blood TCRbeta repertoires from subjects exposed to, actively infected with, or recovered from COVID-19 were included in the dataset. The repertoires were released in a freely available public database intended as a resource for research on the immune response to SARS-CoV-2. Samples were obtained from the ongoing ImmuneRACE study (first 160 participants) and from about 1,300 subjects provided by 6 global collaborators. A de-identified subject ID, COVID-19 status, age in years and sex were almost always included in the sample metadata. Where HLA class I and class II types were available, the types were taken from metadata supplied by the sample provider, not from assay-based typing. Broader findings and caveats from the paper: The amount of clinical and demographic metadata varied by source and participant and was provided uncurated.

As for this clone: Which antigen it targets is not known. Base qualities are not provided; no much larger clone lies one nucleotide away.

Participants in the prospective study were aged roughly 18 to 95 years, lived in approximately 26 United States geographic areas, and enrolled through a virtual design. In the prospective study, participants were assigned to cohorts based on the clinical history participants reported in a screening survey and a study questionnaire. Each participant in the prospective study had whole blood, serum and a nasopharyngeal or oropharyngeal swab collected by mobile phlebotomists. Prospective study participants could optionally give additional blood draws and questionnaires over a roughly two-month period. Before DNA extraction, prospective study blood samples were shipped either frozen or at room temperature. The junction shows trimming of 2 bases on V and 2 bases on J, and the gene matches do not reach 13 bases of it. The CDR3 has 19 amino acids, counting the end cysteine and phenylalanine. The only DNA kept is the CDR3, 57 bases in frame from the first base. For CDR1 and CDR2, the germline V gene lists SGHTA and FQGNSA.

TCRbeta CDR3 regions were amplified from genomic DNA by means of the immunoSEQ Assay, a bias-controlled multiplex PCR. The original pipeline was this. Within the assay, amplification of reference gene primers was used to estimate how many nucleated cells each sample contained. Sequence reads were collapsed and filtered to measure the absolute abundance of every unique TCRbeta CDR3 rearrangement. For each sample, productive Simpson clonality was calculated as the square root of Simpson's diversity index over productive rearrangements. This immuneACCESS table, as held by TCRdb, lists in-frame sequences with V and J called but not all clones. Of the missing ones, under half trace to an unresolved V gene in checked studies; the others have no known cause. V and J calls and clone size are those listed in that table; D and trimming were worked out from the DNA. The sample table records 220,000 or so clones; approximately 80% of these occur just once. The top ten hold approximately 1.4% of the sample.

The chain links TRBV7-2 with TRBJ1-4, with 8 central nucleotides matching TRBD1. This receptor was identified in a woman between 40 and 50 years old with acute COVID-19. The specimen sequenced was PBMCs or T cells enriched from blood (not recorded which). This receptor carries the CDR3 CASSLYGRTGYSTNEKLFF. The nucleotide sequence reads as follows: TGTGCCAGCAGCTTATACGGCCGGACAGGGTACAGCACTAATGAAAAACTGTTTTTT.